One sample yielded the 8 T cell receptor beta chains listed below, sequenced in a study of T cell responses to AZD1222 COVID-19 vaccine. TCRdb's table, derived via immunoSEQ multiplex PCR, lists solely in-frame clones and lacks some. The sample yields 140,000 to 150,000 clones, 85% to 95% seen once. The material was peripheral blood, obtained after recovery from COVID-19. These receptors all come from an adult who had recovered from COVID-19.

The V call is TRBV10-3, the J call TRBJ2-1; TRBD2 aligns across 9 bases. V dropped 10 bases and J dropped 4; count of bases not matched to a gene: 5. CDR1 is ENHRY and CDR2 is SYGVKD in the germline V gene. The CDR3 has 13 amino acids. The CDR3 here is CATRLADYNEQFF. The CDR3 nucleotides are TGTGCCACCCGACTAGCGGATTACAATGAGCAGTTCTTC.

The CDR3 nucleotides are TGTGCCATCAGCCTGACGGGAGGCGGTGGCACAGATACGCAGTATTTT. Translation: CAISLTGGGGTDTQYF. This chain connects TRBV10-3 to TRBJ2-3; 7 bases agree with TRBD2. CDR1 ENHRY and CDR2 SYGVKD come from the germline V gene. Trimming cost V 6 bases and J 1 base; bases outside gene matches: 10. The CDR3 sequence is 16 residues long.

The chain has TRBV27 and TRBJ2-7, with 9 bases that match TRBD2. Germline CDR1 reads MNHEY; CDR2 reads SMNVEV (reference sequence). V was pared by 5 bases and J by 2 bases, with 4 bases of the junction left unmatched. CDR3 length: 14 amino acids. For the CDR3, the DNA is TGTGCCAGCAGTCTTAGCGGGAGCCCCTACGAGCAGTACTTC. This translates into CASSLSGSPYEQYF.

The chain employs TRBV2 and TRBJ2-5, with unresolved D. V lost 7 bases and J lost 3, with 6 bases in between. The CDR3 has 11 amino acids. Germline CDR1 SNHLY, CDR2 FYNNEI. CDR3 nucleotides: TGTGCCAGCAAAACGGAAGAGACCCAGTACTTC. Its protein is CASKTEETQYF.

The V call is TRBV24-1, the J call TRBJ1-5; the D gene is possibly TRBD1 (5 bases). Looked up from germline, CDR1 is KGHDR and CDR2 is SFDVKD. The CDR3 spans 13 residues. With 5 bases removed from V and 6 bases from J, the gap between germline ends came to 10 bases. The CDR3 coding sequence is TGTGCCACCAGTGTCTCAGGGACTCAGCCCCAGCATTTT. Residues: CATSVSGTQPQHF.

The chain carries TRBV7-2 and TRBJ1-2; D is unresolved. Trimming took off 5 bases at V and 3 bases at J, with 16 bases between the two ends. CDR3 length: 15 amino acids. Germline V gives CDR1 SGHTA, CDR2 FQGNSA. The CDR3 bases are TGTGCCAGCAGCCCTGGCCAGCGGGCGGACTATGGCTACACCTTC. Translating it yields CASSPGQRADYGYTF.

The chain couples TRBV28 to TRBJ1-1; D perhaps matches TRBD1 (5 bases). Germline V gene sequence: CDR1 MDHEN, CDR2 SYDVKM. V was cut by 3 bases and J by 2 bases, with 13 bases left in between. This CDR3 region has 15 residues. The DNA of the CDR3 is TGTGCCAGCAGTTTCTGGGGGAACGCCAACACTGAAGCTTTCTTT. Its translation is CASSFWGNANTEAFF.

This rearrangement joins TRBV5-1 to TRBJ2-1, with D perhaps matching TRBD2 (5 bases). With 1 base removed from V and 7 bases from J, the gap between germline ends came to 12 bases. The CDR3 covers 14 residues. Germline assignment: CDR1 SGHRS and CDR2 YFSETQ. Here the CDR3 DNA reads TGCGCCAGCAGCTTGACTAGGGTTTTAAATGAGCAGTTCTTC. Amino acid sequence: CASSLTRVLNEQFF.